This T cell receptor beta chain was observed in a study of blood T cell repertoires in COVID-19. Some clones are missing from TCRdb's copy, which holds only in-frame ones; the method was immunoSEQ multiplex PCR. Among some 190,000 clones, 80% to 90% were seen once, and the ten largest hold more than 4.5%. The V and J ends lost 4 bases and 9 bases, in that order; junction bases with no gene match: 7. In germline, CDR1 is LGHNA, CDR2 YNFKEQ. The CDR3 length is 13 residues. The clonotype comes from a woman between 70 and 85 years old with active or convalescent COVID-19. The chain uses TRBV4-2 and TRBJ1-1; TRBD1 matches 8 bases. Sequenced material: peripheral blood. CDR3 residues: CASSPLRQGQAFF. The DNA of the CDR3 is TGTGCCAGCAGCCCGCTCCGACAGGGGCAAGCTTTCTTT.